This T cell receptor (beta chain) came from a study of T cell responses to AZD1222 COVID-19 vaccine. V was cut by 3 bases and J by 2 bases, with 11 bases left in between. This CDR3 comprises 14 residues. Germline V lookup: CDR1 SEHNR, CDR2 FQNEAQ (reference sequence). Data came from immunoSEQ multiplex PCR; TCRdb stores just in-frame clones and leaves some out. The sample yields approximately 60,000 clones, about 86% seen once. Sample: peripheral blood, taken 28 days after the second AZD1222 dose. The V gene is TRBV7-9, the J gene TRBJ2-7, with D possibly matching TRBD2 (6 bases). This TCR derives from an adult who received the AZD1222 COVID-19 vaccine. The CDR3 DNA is TGTGCCAGCAGCTTTGGAGGGGTTCCCTACGAGCAGTACTTC. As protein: CASSFGGVPYEQYF.